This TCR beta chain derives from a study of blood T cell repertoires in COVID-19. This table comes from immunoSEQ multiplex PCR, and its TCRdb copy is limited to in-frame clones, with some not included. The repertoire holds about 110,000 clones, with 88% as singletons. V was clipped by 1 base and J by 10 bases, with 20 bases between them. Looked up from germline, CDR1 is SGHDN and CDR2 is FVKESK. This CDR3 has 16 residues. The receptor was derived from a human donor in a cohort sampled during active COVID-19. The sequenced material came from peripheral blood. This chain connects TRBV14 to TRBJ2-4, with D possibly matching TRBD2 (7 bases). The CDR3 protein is CASSQGLAALQGIQYF. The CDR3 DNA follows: TGTGCCAGCAGCCAAGGGCTAGCGGCCCTACAGGGAATTCAGTACTTC.